This T cell receptor (beta chain) stems from a study of blood T cell repertoires in COVID-19. V lost 8 bases to trimming and J lost 4 bases, with 12 bases between them. The CDR3 contains 13 residues. Germline V lookup: CDR1 LNHDA, CDR2 SQIVND (reference sequence). Enrollees, roughly 18 to 89 years old, lived in about two dozen US areas. Original data processing: It was from reference gene primer amplification that nucleated cell counts were estimated. Produced via immunoSEQ multiplex PCR; TCRdb's table is partial and in-frame only. For V, J and clone size, that table is used; D and trimming come from the DNA. The sample lists under 350,000 clones, about 86% occurring once.

V and J are TRBV19 and TRBJ1-3; D is perhaps TRBD1 (5 bases). Sequencing input: PBMCs or T cells enriched from blood (not recorded which). The source is a woman aged 40 to 50 with acute COVID-19. The CDR3 bases are TGTGCCAGTGCTACAGGATCGGGAAACACCATATATTTT. It specifies CASATGSGNTIYF. Combining the CDR3 with reference TRBV19 and TRBJ1-3 gives the whole variable domain DGGITQSPKYLFRKEGQNVTLSCEQNLNHDAMYWYRQDPGQGLRLIYYSQIVNDFQKGDIAEGYSVSREKKESFPLTVTSAQKNPTAFYLCASATGSGNTIYFGEGSWLTVV.